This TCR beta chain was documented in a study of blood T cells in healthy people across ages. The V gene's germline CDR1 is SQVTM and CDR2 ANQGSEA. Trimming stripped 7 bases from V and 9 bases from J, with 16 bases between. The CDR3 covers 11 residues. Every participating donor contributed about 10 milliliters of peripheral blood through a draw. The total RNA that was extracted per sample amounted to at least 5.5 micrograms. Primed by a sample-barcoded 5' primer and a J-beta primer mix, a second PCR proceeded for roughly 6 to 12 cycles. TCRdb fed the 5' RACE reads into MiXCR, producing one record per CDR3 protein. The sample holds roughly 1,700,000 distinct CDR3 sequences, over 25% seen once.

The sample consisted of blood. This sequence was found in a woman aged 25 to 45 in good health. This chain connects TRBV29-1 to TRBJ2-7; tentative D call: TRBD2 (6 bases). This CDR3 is CSGPPGAPQYF. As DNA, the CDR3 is TGCAGCGGTCCCCCGGGAGCCCCGCAGTACTTC.